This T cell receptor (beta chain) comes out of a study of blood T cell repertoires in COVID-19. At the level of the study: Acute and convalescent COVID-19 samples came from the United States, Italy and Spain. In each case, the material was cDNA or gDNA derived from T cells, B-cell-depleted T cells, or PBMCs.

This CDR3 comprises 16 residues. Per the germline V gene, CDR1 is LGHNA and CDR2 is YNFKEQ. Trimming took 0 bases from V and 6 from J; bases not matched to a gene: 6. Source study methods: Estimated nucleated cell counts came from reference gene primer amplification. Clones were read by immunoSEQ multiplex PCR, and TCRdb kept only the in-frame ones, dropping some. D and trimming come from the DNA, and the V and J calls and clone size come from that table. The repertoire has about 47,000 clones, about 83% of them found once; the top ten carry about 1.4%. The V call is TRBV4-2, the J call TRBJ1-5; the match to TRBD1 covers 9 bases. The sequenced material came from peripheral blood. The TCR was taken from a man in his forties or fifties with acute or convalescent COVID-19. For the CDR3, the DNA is TGTGCCAGCAGCCAAGAAGGCACAGGGGGCATTCAGCCCCAGCATTTT. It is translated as CASSQEGTGGIQPQHF.